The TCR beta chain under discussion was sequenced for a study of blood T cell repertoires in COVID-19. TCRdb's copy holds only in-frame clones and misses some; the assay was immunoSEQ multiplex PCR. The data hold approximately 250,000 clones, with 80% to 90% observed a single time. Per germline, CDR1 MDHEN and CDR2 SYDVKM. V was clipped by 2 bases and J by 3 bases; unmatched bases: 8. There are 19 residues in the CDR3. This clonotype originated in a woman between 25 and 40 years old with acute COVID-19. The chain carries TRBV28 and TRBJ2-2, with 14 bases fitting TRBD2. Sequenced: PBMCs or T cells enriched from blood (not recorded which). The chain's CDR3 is CASSLDLGLAGDHTGELFF. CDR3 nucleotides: TGTGCCAGCAGTTTAGATCTGGGACTAGCGGGAGATCACACCGGGGAGCTGTTTTTT.